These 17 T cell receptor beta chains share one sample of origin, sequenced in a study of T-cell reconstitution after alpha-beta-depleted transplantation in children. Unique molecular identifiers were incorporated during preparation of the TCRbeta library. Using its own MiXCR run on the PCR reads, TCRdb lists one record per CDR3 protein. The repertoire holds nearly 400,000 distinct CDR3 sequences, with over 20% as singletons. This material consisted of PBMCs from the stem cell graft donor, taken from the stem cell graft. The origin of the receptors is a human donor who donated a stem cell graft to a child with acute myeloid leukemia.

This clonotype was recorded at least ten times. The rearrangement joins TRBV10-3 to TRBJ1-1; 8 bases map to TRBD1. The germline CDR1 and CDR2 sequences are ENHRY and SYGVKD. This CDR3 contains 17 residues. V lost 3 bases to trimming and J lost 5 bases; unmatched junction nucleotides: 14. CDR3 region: CAISDPLRQGLGTEAFF. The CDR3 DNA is TGTGCCATCAGTGACCCACTCCGACAGGGGTTGGGGACTGAAGCTTTCTTT.

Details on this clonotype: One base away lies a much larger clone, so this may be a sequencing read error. The CDR3 is CASREQGYTGELFF. Here the CDR3 DNA reads TGTGCCAGCAGGGAACAGGGGTACACCGGGGAGCTGTTTTTT. The genes are TRBV12-3 or TRBV12-4 and TRBJ2-2, with 7 bases lining up with TRBD1. The CDR3 is 14 amino acids. The V segment lost 6 bases and the J segment 3 bases; nucleotides outside the gene matches: 4.

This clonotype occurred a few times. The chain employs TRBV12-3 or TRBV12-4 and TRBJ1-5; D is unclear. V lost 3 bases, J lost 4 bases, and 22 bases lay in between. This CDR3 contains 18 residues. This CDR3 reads CASSLIGSPAKVNQPQHF. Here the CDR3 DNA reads TGTGCCAGCAGTTTGATAGGATCCCCAGCCAAAGTAAATCAGCCCCAGCATTTT.

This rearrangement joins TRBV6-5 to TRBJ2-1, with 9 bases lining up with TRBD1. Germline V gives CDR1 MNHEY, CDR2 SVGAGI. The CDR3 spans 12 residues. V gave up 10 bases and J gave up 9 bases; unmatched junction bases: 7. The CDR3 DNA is TGTGCCATAGATACAGGGGGCGGTGAGCAGTTCTTC. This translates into CAIDTGGGEQFF.

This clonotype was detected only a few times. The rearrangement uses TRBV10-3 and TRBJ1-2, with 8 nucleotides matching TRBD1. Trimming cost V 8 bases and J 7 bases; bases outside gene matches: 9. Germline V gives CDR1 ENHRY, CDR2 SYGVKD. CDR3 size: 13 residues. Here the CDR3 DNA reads TGTGCCATCCTACGCGCAGGGGGCAGTGGCTACACCTTC. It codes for CAILRAGGSGYTF.

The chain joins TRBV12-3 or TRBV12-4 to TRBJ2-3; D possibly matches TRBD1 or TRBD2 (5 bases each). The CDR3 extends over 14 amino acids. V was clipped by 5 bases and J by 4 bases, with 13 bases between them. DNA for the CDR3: TGTGCCAGCAGTCCCTTCCAGGGAGCAGATACGCAGTATTTT. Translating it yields CASSPFQGADTQYF.

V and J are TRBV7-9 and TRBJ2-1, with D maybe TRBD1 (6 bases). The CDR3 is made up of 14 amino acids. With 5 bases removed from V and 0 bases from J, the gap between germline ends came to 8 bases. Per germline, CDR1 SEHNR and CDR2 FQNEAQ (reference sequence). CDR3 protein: CASSPDSSYNEQFF. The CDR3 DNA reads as TGTGCCAGCAGCCCGGACAGCTCCTACAATGAGCAGTTCTTC.

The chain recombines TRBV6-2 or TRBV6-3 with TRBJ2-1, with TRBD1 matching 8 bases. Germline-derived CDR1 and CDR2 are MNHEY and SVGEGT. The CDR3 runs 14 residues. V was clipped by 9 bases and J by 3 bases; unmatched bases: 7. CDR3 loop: CASKETGDYNEQFF. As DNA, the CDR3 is TGTGCCAGTAAAGAGACAGGGGACTACAATGAGCAGTTCTTC.

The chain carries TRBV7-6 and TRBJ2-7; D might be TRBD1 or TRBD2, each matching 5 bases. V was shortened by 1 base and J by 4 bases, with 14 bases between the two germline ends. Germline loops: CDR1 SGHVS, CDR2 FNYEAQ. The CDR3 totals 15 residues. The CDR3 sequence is CASSLDPGTIYEQYF. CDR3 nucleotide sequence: TGTGCCAGCAGCTTAGATCCGGGGACCATATACGAGCAGTACTTC.

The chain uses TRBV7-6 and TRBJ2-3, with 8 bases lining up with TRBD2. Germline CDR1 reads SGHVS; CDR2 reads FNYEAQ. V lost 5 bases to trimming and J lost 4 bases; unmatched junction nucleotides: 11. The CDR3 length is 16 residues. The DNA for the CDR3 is TGTGCCAGCAGCCGCCTAGGGGCGGGAGGTGCAGATACGCAGTATTTT. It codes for CASSRLGAGGADTQYF.

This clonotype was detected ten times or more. Written as DNA, the CDR3 is TGCAGTGCTAGTCAGGGAGAGGCCCACACCGGGGAGCTGTTTTTT. Translation: CSASQGEAHTGELFF. This sequence joins TRBV20-1 and TRBJ2-2; D is tentatively TRBD1 or TRBD2 (5 bases each). The CDR3 has 15 amino acids. Germline assignment: CDR1 DFQATT and CDR2 SNEGSKA (reference sequence). Trimming removed 3 bases from V and 3 bases from J, with 14 bases in between.

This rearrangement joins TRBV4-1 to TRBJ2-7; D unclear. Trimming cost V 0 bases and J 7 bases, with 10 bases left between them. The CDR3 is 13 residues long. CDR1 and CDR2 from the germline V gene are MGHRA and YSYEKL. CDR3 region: CASSQEQVGEQYF. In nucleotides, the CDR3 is TGCGCCAGCAGCCAAGAACAAGTGGGGGAGCAGTACTTC.

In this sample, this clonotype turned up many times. CDR3 DNA sequence: TGCGCCAGCACCGCGGGATCTAGCACCGGGGAGCTGTTTTTT. Translating it yields CASTAGSSTGELFF. The chain recombines TRBV10-2 with TRBJ2-2, with D possibly being TRBD2 (6 bases). The germline CDR1 and CDR2 sequences are WSHSY and SAAADI. The CDR3 runs to 14 residues. V was clipped by 7 bases and J by 4 bases, with 13 bases between them.

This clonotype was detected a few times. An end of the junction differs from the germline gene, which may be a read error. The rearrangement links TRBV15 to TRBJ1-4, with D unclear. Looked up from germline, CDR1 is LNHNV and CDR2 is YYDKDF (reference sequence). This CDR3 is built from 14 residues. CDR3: CATSGDGLNEKLFF. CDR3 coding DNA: TGTGCCACCAGCGGAGACGGACTTAATGAAAAACTGTTTTTT.

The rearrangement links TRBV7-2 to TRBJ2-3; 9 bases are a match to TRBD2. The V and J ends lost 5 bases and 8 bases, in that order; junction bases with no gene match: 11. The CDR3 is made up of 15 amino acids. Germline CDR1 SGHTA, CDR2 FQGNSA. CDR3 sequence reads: CASSRTSATGGTQYF. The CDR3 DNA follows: TGTGCCAGCAGCCGGACTAGCGCCACCGGGGGTACGCAGTATTTT.

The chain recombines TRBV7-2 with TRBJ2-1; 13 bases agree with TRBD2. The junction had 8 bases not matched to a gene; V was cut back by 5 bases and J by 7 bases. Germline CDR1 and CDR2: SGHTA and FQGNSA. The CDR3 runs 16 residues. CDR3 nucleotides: TGTGCCAGCAGCCTTCTAGGACTAGCGGGAGTGAATGAGCAGTTCTTC. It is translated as CASSLLGLAGVNEQFF.

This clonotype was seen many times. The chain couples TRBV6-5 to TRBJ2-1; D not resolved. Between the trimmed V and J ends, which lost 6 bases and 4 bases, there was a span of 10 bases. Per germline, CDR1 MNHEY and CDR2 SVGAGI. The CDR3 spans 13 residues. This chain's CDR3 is CASRPTQYNEQFF. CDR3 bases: TGTGCCAGCAGACCGACACAGTACAATGAGCAGTTCTTC.